The 25 T cell receptor beta chains below all came from one sample that was sequenced in a study of cytomegalovirus exposure and HLA in healthy donors. The assay was immunoSEQ multiplex PCR, and TCRdb's table has in-frame clones only and misses some. This sample has 80,000 to 100,000 clones, with roughly 90% found just once. Specimen: PBMCs. These receptors all stem from a man younger than 30 in good health and CMV-seropositive.

This chain connects TRBV2 to TRBJ2-5; 11 nucleotides agree with TRBD2. This CDR3 contains 15 residues. Germline CDR1 SNHLY, CDR2 FYNNEI. V lost 7 bases and J lost 3; bases outside the gene matches: 7. The CDR3 nucleotides read TGTGCCAGCAAGGGGCTAGCGGGGGGCGAAGAGACCCAGTACTTC. It codes for CASKGLAGGEETQYF. Drawing the rest from reference TRBV2 and TRBJ2-5, the complete variable domain is EPEVTQTPSHQVTQMGQEVILRCVPISNHLYFYWYRQILGQKVEFLVSFYNNEISEKSEIFDDQFSVERPDGSNFTLKIRSTKLEDSAMYFCASKGLAGGEETQYFGPGTRLLVL.

V and J are TRBV28 and TRBJ2-7, with D maybe TRBD2 (5 bases). V was pared by 6 bases and J by 0 bases, with 12 bases between. The CDR3 contains 14 residues. CDR1 and CDR2 from the germline V gene are MDHEN and SYDVKM. CDR3 sequence (DNA): TGTGCCAGCAGGGTAGCGATGAGCTCCTACGAGCAGTACTTC. Translation: CASRVAMSSYEQYF. The complete variable domain, with remaining parts taken from reference TRBV28 and TRBJ2-7, reads DVKVTQSSRYLVKRTGEKVFLECVQDMDHENMFWYRQDPGLGLRLIYFSYDVKMKEKGDIPEGYSVSREKKERFSLILESASTNQTSMYLCASRVAMSSYEQYFGPGTRLTVT.

J is TRBJ2-7 and V is TRBV7-9, with TRBD1 identical over 7 bases. Germline V gene data show CDR1 as SEHNR and CDR2 as FQNEAQ (reference sequence). This CDR3 has 13 residues. The J segment lost 4 bases and the V segment lost 4 bases, leaving 4 bases of the junction unmatched. CDR3 sequence: CASSSKDRYEQYF. The CDR3 region has the DNA TGTGCCAGCAGCTCCAAGGACAGGTACGAGCAGTACTTC.

J is TRBJ1-1 and V is TRBV7-2, with 7 bases aligning to TRBD1. The CDR3 runs 14 residues. Germline CDR1 SGHTA, CDR2 FQGNSA. V lost 4 bases to trimming and J lost 4 bases; unmatched junction nucleotides: 6. CDR3 bases: TGTGCCAGCAGCTCTACCCCAGGGGGCACTGAAGCTTTCTTT. Residues: CASSSTPGGTEAFF.

This clone was detected only a few times. The chain employs TRBV4-3 and TRBJ2-7; TRBD2 agrees at 9 bases. V lost 0 bases and J lost 0; bases outside the gene matches: 12. CDR1 and CDR2 (germline): LGHNA, YSLEER. CDR3 length equals 19 residues. CDR3 DNA sequence: TGCGCCAGCAGCCAAGATGTTGTTTTGGCTAGCGGGGACTCCTACGAGCAGTACTTC. Amino acid sequence: CASSQDVVLASGDSYEQYF.

This rearrangement joins TRBV5-4 to TRBJ2-3, with 8 nucleotides matching TRBD2. Germline trimming cut 1 base from V and 4 bases from J; bases unmatched to any gene: 17. The CDR3 totals 19 residues. From germline, CDR1 is SGHNT and CDR2 YYREEE (reference sequence). CDR3 sequence: CASSLKSQREMRGADTQYF. The CDR3 region has the DNA TGTGCCAGCAGCTTGAAGTCGCAGCGGGAGATGAGGGGCGCAGATACGCAGTATTTT.

The V gene is TRBV18, the J gene TRBJ1-2; tentative D call: TRBD1 (6 bases). Germline V gene lookup returns CDR1 KGHSH and CDR2 LQKENI. V was trimmed by 4 bases and J by 7 bases, leaving 19 bases between them. This CDR3 is 15 amino acids long. The CDR3 DNA follows: TGTGCCAGCTCACGAGAAGGACAGCCGCTTGTTGGCTACACCTTC. It yields the protein CASSREGQPLVGYTF. The variable domain in full, completed from reference TRBV18 and TRBJ1-2, reads NAGVMQNPRHLVRRRGQEARLRCSPMKGHSHVYWYRQLPEEGLKFMVYLQKENIIDESGMPKERFSAEFPKEGPSILRIQQVVRGDSAAYFCASSREGQPLVGYTFGSGTRLTVV.

The rearrangement joins TRBV5-1 to TRBJ1-1; perhaps TRBD1 as D (5 bases). The germline V gene encodes CDR1 SGHRS and CDR2 YFSETQ. This CDR3 is 15 amino acids long. Deletions cut 4 bases from V and 1 base from J, with 14 bases between. In DNA, the CDR3 is TGCGCCAGCAGCCCCGGCGGGGGGACGAACACTGAAGCTTTCTTT. The encoded protein is CASSPGGGTNTEAFF.

This rearrangement joins TRBV28 to TRBJ2-7; unclear D gene. The CDR3 is 13 amino acids. Per the germline V gene, CDR1 is MDHEN and CDR2 is SYDVKM. The V end lost 1 base, the J end lost 3 bases, and 7 bases lay between the germline ends. CDR3: CASSLSVNYEQYF. CDR3 DNA: TGTGCCAGCAGTTTATCGGTGAACTACGAGCAGTACTTC.

This rearrangement joins TRBV7-9 to TRBJ2-7; 13 positions match TRBD2. Trimming removed 6 bases from V and 5 bases from J; junction bases left unmatched: 4. CDR1 is SEHNR, CDR2 FQNEAQ, per germline (reference sequence). The CDR3 sequence is 14 residues long. CDR3: CASRPLAGGDEQYF. Here the CDR3 DNA reads TGTGCCAGCAGGCCACTAGCGGGAGGGGACGAGCAGTACTTC.

The chain carries TRBV5-1 and TRBJ1-4; 7 bases fit TRBD1. Germline V CDR1 and CDR2: SGHRS, YFSETQ. The CDR3 loop spans 14 amino acids. V was pared by 6 bases and J by 2 bases, with 4 bases of the junction left unmatched. The CDR3 protein is CASNSGGTNEKLFF. CDR3 bases: TGCGCCAGCAATTCAGGGGGGACTAATGAAAAACTGTTTTTT.

The J gene is TRBJ2-7, the V gene TRBV11-2; 7 bases are shared with TRBD2. This CDR3 has 17 residues. Germline-derived CDR1 and CDR2 are SGHAT and FQNNGV. V lost 4 bases, J lost 0 bases, and 12 bases stayed unmatched. CDR3 DNA: TGTGCCAGCAGCTCCCTCTCTAGCGGCCCGAGCTCCTACGAGCAGTACTTC. Its translation: CASSSLSSGPSSYEQYF.

V and J are TRBV4-2 and TRBJ1-1; D might be TRBD1 (5 bases). This CDR3 spans 17 amino acids. V lost 1 base to trimming and J lost 5 bases, with 20 bases between them. The germline V gene encodes CDR1 LGHNA and CDR2 YNFKEQ. CDR3: CASSQVKESQGRTEAFF. In DNA form, the CDR3 reads TGTGCCAGCAGCCAAGTAAAAGAGTCTCAGGGAAGGACTGAAGCTTTCTTT.

The gene calls are TRBV27 and TRBJ2-3; D perhaps matches TRBD2 (7 bases). Germline values: CDR1 MNHEY, CDR2 SMNVEV (reference sequence). V was cut by 10 bases and J by 6 bases, with 20 bases left in between. The CDR3 sequence is 14 residues long. The CDR3 loop is CATSEGGGMDTQYF. The CDR3 bases are TGTGCCACCTCGGAGGGGGGAGGGATGGATACGCAGTATTTT.

This clone occurred once. The V gene is TRBV19, the J gene TRBJ1-5; 7 nucleotides line up with TRBD1. V lost 7 bases, J lost 9 bases, and 15 bases stayed unmatched. Germline values: CDR1 LNHDA, CDR2 SQIVND (reference sequence). There are 15 residues in the CDR3. The CDR3 nucleotides are TGTGCCAGTAAGGTGCAGGGGGACGTGGTAGGGCCCCAGCATTTT. Translated: CASKVQGDVVGPQHF.

The chain links TRBV27 to TRBJ2-5; 8 nucleotides line up with TRBD2. The V gene's germline CDR1 is MNHEY and CDR2 SMNVEV (reference sequence). With 7 bases clipped from V and 3 bases from J, the junction kept 7 bases outside the gene matches. The CDR3 covers 14 residues. Here the CDR3 DNA reads TGTGCCAGCACCCCAAGAGCGGGAGAAGAGACCCAGTACTTC. Its protein product is CASTPRAGEETQYF.

The V call is TRBV19, the J call TRBJ1-1, with TRBD1 identical over 12 bases. The CDR3 spans 16 residues. J lost 5 bases, V lost 5 bases, and 9 bases had no gene match. Germline V gene sequence: CDR1 LNHDA, CDR2 SQIVND (reference sequence). CDR3 amino acids: CASSAPGQGAGTEAFF. The CDR3 nucleotides are TGTGCCAGTAGTGCTCCGGGACAGGGGGCGGGTACTGAAGCTTTCTTT.

V usage is TRBV28 and J usage is TRBJ2-5; TRBD2 is a possible D gene (5 bases). CDR3 length: 12 amino acids. V gave up 6 bases and J gave up 4 bases, with 9 bases separating them. Germline CDR1 and CDR2: MDHEN and SYDVKM. CDR3 coding DNA: TGTGCCAGCAGCGGGGTCCCAGAGACCCAGTACTTC. Residues: CASSGVPETQYF.

This clone was observed a handful of times. The rearrangement joins TRBV19 to TRBJ2-2; TRBD2 agrees at 13 bases. After removal of 5 bases from V and 5 bases from J, the junction contained 5 bases not matched to a gene. Germline lookup yields CDR1 LNHDA and CDR2 SQIVND (reference sequence). The CDR3 sequence is 16 residues long. The CDR3 protein is CASSPTSGRITGELFF. In DNA, the CDR3 is TGTGCCAGTAGTCCGACTAGCGGGAGGATAACCGGGGAGCTGTTTTTT. Looking up the rest from reference TRBV19 and TRBJ2-2 gives the full variable domain: DGGITQSPKYLFRKEGQNVTLSCEQNLNHDAMYWYRQDPGQGLRLIYYSQIVNDFQKGDIAEGYSVSREKKESFPLTVTSAQKNPTAFYLCASSPTSGRITGELFFGEGSRLTVL.

The chain recombines TRBV4-3 with TRBJ2-7; TRBD1 matches at 7 bases. This CDR3 contains 14 residues. Germline V gives CDR1 LGHNA, CDR2 YSLEER. The trim removed 3 bases at V and 3 bases at J, leaving 5 bases unmatched. The CDR3: CASSQGQFDYEQYF. The CDR3 nucleotides are TGCGCCAGCAGCCAGGGACAGTTCGACTACGAGCAGTACTTC.

This chain connects TRBV6-4 to TRBJ1-4, with TRBD1 identical over 7 bases. V lost 11 bases, J lost 8 bases, and 14 bases stayed unmatched. The CDR3 consists of 14 residues. The V gene's germline CDR1 is MRHNA and CDR2 SNTAGT. In nucleotides, the CDR3 is TGTGCCCTTCTAGTAGGGGGCGCGGAAGAAAAACTGTTTTTT. Translated: CALLVGGAEEKLFF.

The CDR3 spells CASSFLRDSFTGELFF. The CDR3 nucleotides are TGTGCCAGCAGCTTTCTCCGGGACAGCTTTACCGGGGAGCTGTTTTTT. The chain has TRBV7-2 and TRBJ2-2; TRBD1 matches 7 bases. Trimming at V came to 3 bases and at J to 5 bases, leaving 9 bases not matched to a gene. CDR1 is SGHTA and CDR2 is FQGNSA in the germline V gene. The CDR3 is made up of 16 amino acids.

The chain couples TRBV6-1 to TRBJ2-1, with 12 bases identical to TRBD2. Germline lookup yields CDR1 MNHNS and CDR2 SASEGT. There are 20 residues in the CDR3. V was clipped by 2 bases and J by 2 bases; unmatched bases: 13. DNA for the CDR3: TGTGCCAGCAGTGAACCCATGTTGACTAGCGGGAGAGGGGCCTACAATGAGCAGTTCTTC. It codes for CASSEPMLTSGRGAYNEQFF.

A few counts support this clone. The chain combines TRBV11-2 with TRBJ2-3, with D unclear. Trimming removed 1 base at V and 11 bases at J, with 10 bases between. The germline gives CDR1 SGHAT, CDR2 FQNNGV. The CDR3 extends over 12 amino acids. The CDR3 DNA is TGTGCCAGCAGCTTAGCGGCAGACTTGCAGTATTTT. This gives the protein CASSLAADLQYF.

The V gene is TRBV11-2, the J gene TRBJ2-2; D might be TRBD2 (6 bases). There are 14 residues in the CDR3. V shed 5 bases and J shed 5 bases, with 12 bases lying between them. The germline gives CDR1 SGHAT, CDR2 FQNNGV. The CDR3 DNA reads as TGTGCCAGCAGCATGGCGCTAGCGACCGGGGAGCTGTTTTTT. Translating gives CASSMALATGELFF.